The table lists the clone carrying this T cell receptor beta chain with a few counts. The data belong to a study of T-cell memory formation after mild COVID-19. The germline gives CDR1 SNHLY, CDR2 FYNNEI. There are 15 residues in the CDR3. V dropped 4 bases and J dropped 0 bases, with 13 bases sitting between them. TCRdb processed the 5' RACE reads anew with MiXCR; each CDR3 protein has one entry. The sample shows about 240,000 distinct CDR3 sequences, 8% to 10% of them seen only once. The rearrangement joins TRBV2 to TRBJ2-7, with D perhaps TRBD1 or TRBD2 (5 bases each). The receptor's source is a man between 18 and 35 years old who had mild COVID-19 (a few samples of this study predate the infection). Cell type and time point are not known. The sequenced sample was PBMCs or a T cell subset sorted from them (not recorded which). The DNA for the CDR3 is TGTGCCAGCAGTGCCGCCGGGGCCAGCTCCTACGAGCAGTACTTC. Amino acid sequence: CASSAAGASSYEQYF.